Each of the 27 T cell receptor beta chains below was sequenced from the same sample in a study of post-analysis software for immune sequencing data. Whole-study results and caveats: Controls showed lower frequencies than patients for five TRBV segments, and TRBV5-6, TRBV5-1 and TRBV20-1 were among these.

No antigen is known for these receptors. Tagging with unique molecular identifiers was a feature of the TCR beta cDNA libraries. TCRdb redid the calling of the PCR reads with MiXCR, one entry per CDR3 protein. Of fewer than 700,000 distinct CDR3 sequences detected, 44% appear once; the ten largest clones hold 1.7%. Sequencing input: blood. These receptors all come from a girl between 5 and 17 years old with multiple sclerosis.

A few counts support this clonotype. The chain recombines TRBV6-1 with TRBJ2-1; D perhaps matches TRBD1 (6 bases). CDR1 and CDR2 (germline): MNHNS, SASEGT. Trimming pared 7 bases from V and 0 bases from J, leaving 10 bases between. CDR3 length: 14 residues. The CDR3 is CASTDSLSYNEQFF. CDR3 in DNA: TGTGCCAGCACGGACAGCCTCTCCTACAATGAGCAGTTCTTC.

The chain carries TRBV5-1 and TRBJ2-6; the D is unclear. The germline V gene encodes CDR1 SGHRS and CDR2 YFSETQ. CDR3 size: 17 residues. Deletions cut 0 bases from V and 2 bases from J, with 12 bases between. CDR3 bases: TGCGCCAGCAGCTTGGGTGTATGGGCAGCTGGGGCCAACGTCCTGACTTTC. Protein: CASSLGVWAAGANVLTF.

In regard to this clonotype: The junction departs from the called germline gene at one end, perhaps through a read error. The gene calls are TRBV3-1 and TRBJ2-3, with D perhaps TRBD2 (5 bases). The CDR3 contains 18 residues. Germline CDR1 LGHDT, CDR2 YNNKEL (reference sequence). Here the CDR3 reads CASSQVGLTKLSTDTQYF. DNA for the CDR3: TGTGCCAGCAGCCAGGTCGGACTTACAAAACTCAGCACCGATACGCAGTATTTT.

For this clonotype: A junction boundary mismatches the germline segment, possibly from a read error. This chain uses TRBV29-1 with TRBJ1-4; a weak D match, TRBD1 (6 bases). The CDR3 covers 17 residues. The germline gives CDR1 SQVTM, CDR2 ANQGSEA. The CDR3 sequence is CSVSGTFKIGTNEKRFF. The CDR3 DNA reads as TGCAGCGTTTCCGGGACATTCAAAATTGGGACTAATGAAAAACGGTTTTTT.

The V call is TRBV6-2 or TRBV6-3, the J call TRBJ2-3; D gene unclear. Trimming pared 9 bases from V and 1 base from J, leaving 8 bases between. CDR1 and CDR2 (germline): MNHEY, SVGEGT. The CDR3 sequence is 12 residues long. CDR3 in DNA: TGTGCCAGTATGAGACGCACAGATACGCAGTATTTT. Residues: CASMRRTDTQYF.

This clonotype was seen only a few times. This CDR3 is CASSFPRGTSSTDTQYF. For the CDR3, the DNA is TGTGCCAGCAGCTTTCCCCGGGGGACATCTAGCACAGATACGCAGTATTTT. J is TRBJ2-3 and V is TRBV7-9, with D perhaps TRBD1 or TRBD2 (6 bases each). The CDR3 runs to 17 residues. Germline values: CDR1 SEHNR, CDR2 FQNEAQ (reference sequence). The V end lost 3 bases, the J end lost 0 bases, and 16 bases lay between the germline ends. The complete variable domain, with remaining parts taken from reference TRBV7-9 and TRBJ2-3, reads DTGVSQNPRHKITKRGQNVTFRCDPISEHNRLYWYRQTLGQGPEFLTYFQNEAQLEKSRLLSDRFSAERPKGSFSTLEIQRTEQGDSAMYLCASSFPRGTSSTDTQYFGPGTRLTVL.

The chain carries TRBV2 and TRBJ1-5; 11 nucleotides agree with TRBD1. Per germline, CDR1 SNHLY and CDR2 FYNNEI. The CDR3 totals 16 residues. Trimming cost V 4 bases and J 2 bases; bases outside gene matches: 4. The CDR3 protein is CASSGTGGAGNQPQHF. The CDR3 nucleotides read TGTGCCAGCAGTGGGACAGGGGGCGCGGGCAATCAGCCCCAGCATTTT.

This clonotype appeared a single time. V and J are TRBV5-1 and TRBJ1-1; tentatively, D is TRBD1 (6 bases). CDR1 is SGHRS and CDR2 is YFSETQ in the germline V gene. The germline V and J ends were trimmed by 1 base and 4 bases, with 11 bases remaining between them. The CDR3 runs 14 residues. The chain's CDR3 is CASSLQGQGTEAFF. DNA of the CDR3: TGCGCCAGCAGCTTGCAGGGGCAGGGCACTGAAGCTTTCTTT.

This clonotype was picked up a small number of times. This sequence joins TRBV11-3 and TRBJ2-1, with 14 bases that match TRBD2. Germline V lookup: CDR1 SGHNT, CDR2 YENEEA. The CDR3 totals 14 residues. J lost 12 bases, V lost 5 bases, and 6 bases had no gene match. In nucleotides, the CDR3 is TGTGCCAGCAGCGCTGGGACTAGCGGGAGCCGGCAGTTCTTC. This codes for CASSAGTSGSRQFF.

This clonotype has more than one count but fewer than ten. The chain has TRBV7-9 and TRBJ2-1; maybe TRBD2 (6 bases). V was pared by 4 bases and J by 9 bases, with 10 bases between. CDR3 length: 12 residues. Germline V gene sequence: CDR1 SEHNR, CDR2 FQNEAQ (reference sequence). The chain's CDR3 is CASSSIAVEQFF. The CDR3 nucleotides read TGTGCCAGCAGCTCCATAGCGGTTGAGCAGTTCTTC. Filled out from reference TRBV7-9 and TRBJ2-1, the complete variable domain reads DTGVSQNPRHKITKRGQNVTFRCDPISEHNRLYWYRQTLGQGPEFLTYFQNEAQLEKSRLLSDRFSAERPKGSFSTLEIQRTEQGDSAMYLCASSSIAVEQFFGPGTRLTVL.

For the CDR3, the DNA is TGCAGCGCGACCACAGGGGGGGGTCAGCCCCAGCATTTT. Protein sequence: CSATTGGGQPQHF. This rearrangement joins TRBV29-1 to TRBJ1-5; 8 bases align to TRBD1. V lost 7 bases and J lost 6; bases outside the gene matches: 8. Germline values: CDR1 SQVTM, CDR2 ANQGSEA. This CDR3 region has 13 residues.

This clonotype was seen many times. This chain joins TRBV9 and TRBJ2-3; a possible D gene is TRBD1 (6 bases). The V end lost 4 bases, the J end lost 0 bases, and 15 bases lay between the germline ends. The CDR3 loop spans 16 amino acids. Germline lookup yields CDR1 SGDLS and CDR2 YYNGEE. In nucleotides, the CDR3 is TGTGCCAGCAGCCATCGACAGGCGTCTAGCACAGATACGCAGTATTTT. Its protein is CASSHRQASSTDTQYF.

Only a few counts were recorded for this clonotype. The chain is built from TRBV6-1 and TRBJ1-6; 7 bases agree with TRBD1. The CDR3 extends over 14 amino acids. Trimming took 6 bases from V and 7 from J; bases not matched to a gene: 6. CDR1 and CDR2 (germline): MNHNS, SASEGT. CDR3 loop: CASSRTGENSPLHF. CDR3 nucleotides: TGTGCCAGCAGCAGGACAGGAGAGAATTCACCCCTCCACTTT.

The genes are TRBV6-5 and TRBJ2-7, with 10 bases aligning to TRBD1. This CDR3 is built from 16 residues. Germline lookup yields CDR1 MNHEY and CDR2 SVGAGI. Trimming at V came to 2 bases and at J to 7 bases, leaving 11 bases not matched to a gene. The CDR3 spells CASSYAPGQGLGEQYF. CDR3 nucleotides: TGTGCCAGCAGTTACGCCCCGGGACAGGGGTTAGGAGAGCAGTACTTC.

This clonotype occurred a few times. The gene calls are TRBV20-1 and TRBJ2-7, with TRBD2 as a possible D gene (6 bases). Trimming pared 5 bases from V and 6 bases from J, leaving 14 bases between. The CDR3 runs 12 residues. In germline, CDR1 is DFQATT, CDR2 SNEGSKA (reference sequence). The CDR3 here is CSAERGKVEQYF. CDR3 nucleotide sequence: TGCAGTGCTGAACGGGGGAAGGTCGAGCAGTACTTC.

The genes are TRBV12-3 or TRBV12-4 and TRBJ1-5; D is unresolved. The CDR3 is made up of 13 amino acids. V shed 3 bases and J shed 4 bases, with 7 bases lying between them. The CDR3 here is CASSFGRNQPQHF. For the CDR3, the DNA is TGTGCCAGCAGTTTTGGTCGTAATCAGCCCCAGCATTTT.

V usage is TRBV5-6 and J usage is TRBJ2-5; D gene uncertain. Germline V gene data show CDR1 as SGHDT and CDR2 as YYEEEE. This CDR3 region has 14 residues. V dropped 2 bases and J dropped 5 bases, with 13 bases sitting between them. In nucleotides, the CDR3 is TGTGCCAGCAGCTTTCGGTTAGCCTTTGAGACCCAGTACTTC. It yields the protein CASSFRLAFETQYF.

The genes are TRBV5-1 and TRBJ2-1, with 7 nucleotides matching TRBD2. The CDR3 has 15 amino acids. Germline CDR1 reads SGHRS; CDR2 reads YFSETQ. Trimming took 6 bases from V and 5 from J; bases not matched to a gene: 11. The CDR3 protein is CASTWGLAGNNEQFF. The CDR3 DNA reads TGCGCCAGCACCTGGGGTTTAGCGGGTAACAATGAGCAGTTCTTC.

The table lists this clonotype with a few counts. The chain recombines TRBV9 with TRBJ2-7, with D unresolved. CDR3 length: 12 residues. V was pared by 4 bases and J by 7 bases, with 12 bases between. Germline-derived CDR1 and CDR2 are SGDLS and YYNGEE. The CDR3 region is CASSLDLREQYF. CDR3 in DNA: TGTGCCAGCAGCCTCGACCTAAGAGAGCAGTACTTC.

The chain has TRBV6-2 or TRBV6-3 and TRBJ2-1, with 7 bases identical to TRBD2. Germline V gives CDR1 MNHEY, CDR2 SVGEGT. The V segment lost 8 bases and the J segment 8 bases; nucleotides outside the gene matches: 3. This CDR3 comprises 11 residues. The CDR3 bases are TGTGCCAGCGGGGCGGGAGATGAGCAGTTCTTC. Protein: CASGAGDEQFF.

The chain has TRBV27 and TRBJ2-4; D may match TRBD1 or TRBD2 (5 bases each). The V gene's germline CDR1 is MNHEY and CDR2 SMNVEV (reference sequence). The CDR3 extends over 13 amino acids. The V end was cut by 5 bases, the J end by 13 bases, with 18 bases between. DNA for the CDR3: TGTGCCAGCAGTCGGACAAGTCTGAGGGAGCAGTACTTC. It encodes CASSRTSLREQYF.

This chain joins TRBV5-1 and TRBJ1-1, with 8 bases identical to TRBD1. CDR1 is SGHRS and CDR2 is YFSETQ in the germline V gene. J was trimmed by 3 bases and V by 4 bases; bases with no gene match: 8. The CDR3 is 15 residues long. The CDR3: CASSPRQGADTEAFF. Written as DNA, the CDR3 is TGCGCCAGCAGCCCCAGGCAGGGGGCGGACACTGAAGCTTTCTTT.

The CDR3 sequence: CASSLGSLSYEQYF. The CDR3 bases are TGTGCCAGCAGTTTGGGGAGCCTCTCCTACGAGCAGTACTTC. This rearrangement joins TRBV12-3 or TRBV12-4 to TRBJ2-7; a possible D gene is TRBD2 (5 bases). The CDR3 consists of 14 residues. V was clipped by 3 bases and J by 0 bases, with 9 bases between them.

This rearrangement joins TRBV12-3 or TRBV12-4 to TRBJ2-2; 7 bases map to TRBD2. J lost 2 bases, V lost 3 bases, and 6 bases had no gene match. The CDR3 loop spans 16 amino acids. CDR3 residues: CASSLAGEVNTGELFF. Here the CDR3 DNA reads TGTGCCAGCAGTTTGGCGGGGGAAGTCAACACCGGGGAGCTGTTTTTT.

The chain couples TRBV6-2 or TRBV6-3 to TRBJ2-7; D ambiguous. The closer fit of TRBJ2-5 to the DNA end suggests the J call may be wrong. The germline gives CDR1 MNHEY, CDR2 SVGEGT. This CDR3 has 14 residues. The DNA for the CDR3 is TGTGCCAGCAGTTACTCGGTAACCCAAGAGACCCAGTACTTC. This translates into CASSYSVTQETQYF.

As concerns this clonotype: A junction boundary mismatches the germline segment, possibly from a read error. The V gene is TRBV10-3, the J gene TRBJ2-5; unclear D gene. CDR3 size: 14 residues. Germline V gives CDR1 ENHRY, CDR2 SYGVKD. The CDR3 nucleotides are TGTGCCATCAGTGATGAGGTTAAACAAGTGACCCAGTACTTC. This codes for CAISDEVKQVTQYF.

V gene TRBV12-3 or TRBV12-4 combines with J gene TRBJ1-5, with 9 bases lining up with TRBD1. The CDR3 is 15 amino acids. V shed 4 bases and J 1 base; nucleotides not matched to a gene: 2. The CDR3 region has the DNA TGTGCCAGCAGTTCCGGACAGGGGAGCAATCAGCCCCAGCATTTT. This encodes CASSSGQGSNQPQHF.